This TCR beta chain was sequenced in a study of blood T cell repertoires in COVID-19. Study-level information: Sites in the United States, Italy and Spain provided acute and convalescent COVID-19 samples.

Recruitment covered about 26 US areas and drew participants whose ages spanned roughly 18 to 89 years. Among Cohort 3 donors, those recovered had two negative PCRs, clearance, or symptom resolution. Original processing methods: Amplifying reference gene primers gave estimates of nucleated cell counts. Assay: immunoSEQ multiplex PCR; the TCRdb copy retains only in-frame clones and omits some. That table furnishes V, J and clone size, whereas the DNA furnished D and trimming. The repertoire holds 150,000 to 250,000 clones, with 80% to 85% as singletons. Germline assignment: CDR1 SGDLS and CDR2 YYNGEE. The length of the CDR3 is 14 residues. With 4 bases removed from V and 5 bases from J, the gap between germline ends came to 14 bases.

The chain couples TRBV9 to TRBJ2-3, with a weak D call TRBD2 (6 bases). The sequencing sample was made of PBMCs or T cells enriched from blood (not recorded which). The clonotype originates from a man aged 35 to 55 who had recovered from COVID-19. The CDR3 coding sequence is TGTGCCAGCAGCCTACCCGGGGGTGGAGATACGCAGTATTTT. This gives the protein CASSLPGGGDTQYF.